This record concerns one T cell receptor (beta chain) sequence. The data were obtained in a study of blood T cell repertoires in COVID-19. About the research overall: Samples representing acute and convalescent COVID-19 were sourced from the United States, Italy and Spain. From T cells, B-cell-depleted T cells, or PBMCs came the material, which was cDNA or gDNA.

In the authors' workflow: For nucleated cells, counts were estimated from reference gene primer amplification. Sequencing used immunoSEQ multiplex PCR; TCRdb keeps in-frame clones, though not all of them. V, J and clone size are taken as reported in that table, and D and trimming were inferred from the DNA itself. This sample carries about 110,000 clones, approximately 87% of them seen once, and the ten largest clones take under 7%. The V gene lost 2 bases and the J gene lost 1 base, with 3 bases spanning the gap. CDR3 length: 13 residues. CDR1 is PRHDT, CDR2 FYEKMQ, per germline (reference sequence).

This chain uses TRBV13 with TRBJ1-3; D unresolved. This receptor was taken from a woman aged 50 to 60 with acute or convalescent COVID-19. Sequencing input: peripheral blood. The CDR3 region has the DNA TGTGCCAGCAGCTTACTATCTGGAAACACCATATATTTT. Its protein product is CASSLLSGNTIYF. The variable domain in full, completed from reference TRBV13 and TRBJ1-3, reads AAGVIQSPRHLIKEKRETATLKCYPIPRHDTVYWYQQGPGQDPQFLISFYEKMQSDKGSIPDRFSAQQFSDYHSELNMSSLELGDSALYFCASSLLSGNTIYFGEGSWLTVV.